The entry below gives a single TCR beta chain sequence along with its context. Data came from immunoSEQ multiplex PCR; TCRdb stores just in-frame clones and leaves some out. This sample has more than 25,000 clones, with approximately 85% found just once. This record comes from a study of control samples from healthy donors and cancer patients. This CDR3 has 11 residues. J was trimmed by 10 bases and V by 6 bases; bases with no gene match: 3. Material: PBMCs. The clonotype was recovered from a woman in her fifties or sixties with head and neck cancer. The gene calls are TRBV12-3 or TRBV12-4 and TRBJ1-1; 9 bases agree with TRBD1. The CDR3 DNA follows: TGTGCCAGCAGGGAACAGGGGGCAGCTTTCTTT. Translated, it gives CASREQGAAFF.